This T cell receptor beta chain was documented in a study of shared clonotypes between healthy human individuals. Profiled with immunoSEQ multiplex PCR; TCRdb holds only in-frame clones, not every one. The repertoire holds about 2.1 million clones, with around 93% as singletons. CD45RO-negative cells were positively selected for CCR7, leaving out terminally differentiated effector memory CD45RA+ cells. The donors, healthy adults who were HIV-negative, had experienced no recent acute infections or vaccinations. Input material: naive CD8+ T cells from PBMCs. The receptor comes from a man younger than 35 in good health. Some clones in this sample may be carry-over from other donors' samples.

CDR3 residues: CASSPSVDYGYTF. The CDR3, as DNA: TGTGCCAGCAGCCCATCCGTCGACTATGGCTACACCTTC. The V and J genes are TRBV7-2 and TRBJ1-2; D call uncertain. The length of the CDR3 is 13 residues. The V and J ends lost 5 bases and 3 bases respectively, with 10 bases between them. The germline gives CDR1 SGHTA, CDR2 FQGNSA. The whole variable domain, filled in from reference TRBV7-2 and TRBJ1-2, reads GAGVSQSPSNKVTEKGKDVELRCDPISGHTALYWYRQSLGQGLEFLIYFQGNSAPDKSGLPSDRFSAERTGGSVSTLTIQRTQQEDSAVYLCASSPSVDYGYTFGSGTRLTVV.